These 32 T cell receptor beta chains came from one sample sequenced in a study of PD-L1 blockade in urothelial cancer. Only in-frame clones appear in the TCRdb table, and some are missing; sequencing was by immunoSEQ multiplex PCR. The data hold 38,000 or so clones, with around 83% observed a single time. The sample here was PBMCs, taken around atezolizumab (anti-PD-L1) treatment. Receptors originate from a man aged 55 to 69 with urothelial cancer.

This chain links TRBV5-1 with TRBJ2-7; D ambiguous. Germline V gives CDR1 SGHRS, CDR2 YFSETQ. This CDR3 region has 13 residues. Trimming took off 4 bases at V and 2 bases at J, with 10 bases between the two ends. The chain's CDR3 is CASSPAPTYEQYF. CDR3 sequence (DNA): TGCGCCAGCAGCCCCGCGCCCACCTACGAGCAGTACTTC. Full variable domain (rest looked up from reference TRBV5-1 and TRBJ2-7): KAGVTQTPRYLIKTRGQQVTLSCSPISGHRSVSWYQQTPGQGLQFLFEYFSETQRNKGNFPGRFSGRQFSNSRSEMNVSTLELGDSALYLCASSPAPTYEQYFGPGTRLTVT.

This sequence joins TRBV7-2 and TRBJ1-1; possible D gene TRBD1, 5 bases. The CDR3 sequence is 15 residues long. Germline V gene sequence: CDR1 SGHTA, CDR2 FQGNSA. Trimming removed 1 base from V and 4 bases from J, with 13 bases in between. The CDR3, as DNA: TGTGCCAGCAGCTTAGTTGCAGGGTCGGGCACTGAAGCTTTCTTT. Its translation: CASSLVAGSGTEAFF.

This clone showed up just a few times. The chain is built from TRBV2 and TRBJ2-2; tentatively, D is TRBD2 (5 bases). This CDR3 region has 16 residues. CDR1 SNHLY and CDR2 FYNNEI come from the germline V gene. V was cut by 4 bases and J by 4 bases, with 16 bases left in between. CDR3 in DNA: TGTGCCAGCAGTGCGGTCGATATTGAGGGCACCGGGGAGCTGTTTTTT. Its translation is CASSAVDIEGTGELFF. Variable domain in full (rest from reference TRBV2 and TRBJ2-2): EPEVTQTPSHQVTQMGQEVILRCVPISNHLYFYWYRQILGQKVEFLVSFYNNEISEKSEIFDDQFSVERPDGSNFTLKIRSTKLEDSAMYFCASSAVDIEGTGELFFGEGSRLTVL.

The rearrangement links TRBV19 to TRBJ2-3; D is perhaps TRBD1 (6 bases). V was shortened by 6 bases and J by 3 bases, with 13 bases between the two germline ends. CDR3 length equals 14 residues. From germline, CDR1 is LNHDA and CDR2 SQIVND (reference sequence). CDR3 sequence reads: CASRISQGTDTQYF. In DNA form, the CDR3 reads TGTGCCAGTAGGATTTCGCAGGGGACAGATACGCAGTATTTT.

The J gene is TRBJ2-7, the V gene TRBV11-3; 7 nucleotides line up with TRBD2. V lost 5 bases to trimming and J lost 0 bases; unmatched junction nucleotides: 4. This CDR3 has 14 amino acids. The germline gives CDR1 SGHNT, CDR2 YENEEA. This chain's CDR3 is CASSRTSGSYEQYF. The CDR3 coding sequence is TGTGCCAGCAGCCGGACTAGTGGCTCCTACGAGCAGTACTTC.

The chain is built from TRBV12-1 and TRBJ1-5; the D call of TRBD1 is as the table states it, not checked on the DNA. TRBV12-1 is annotated as a pseudogene. The CDR3 loop spans 15 amino acids. The CDR3 region is CASSFWQGFNQPQHF. The CDR3 DNA reads TGTGCCAGCAGCTTTTGGCAGGGATTCAATCAGCCCCAGCATTTT.

This rearrangement joins TRBV5-1 to TRBJ1-1; a weak D match, TRBD1 (5 bases). Trimming took off 4 bases at V and 4 bases at J, with 20 bases between the two ends. The germline V gene encodes CDR1 SGHRS and CDR2 YFSETQ. The CDR3 covers 16 residues. The CDR3 region has the DNA TGCGCCAGCAGCCTCCGTGGGGCGCGACAGTCCACTGAAGCTTTCTTT. Translated: CASSLRGARQSTEAFF.

V and J are TRBV18 and TRBJ1-1; 8 bases are a match to TRBD1. Looked up from germline, CDR1 is KGHSH and CDR2 is LQKENI. The J segment lost 4 bases and the V segment lost 3 bases, leaving 7 bases of the junction unmatched. The CDR3 runs to 15 residues. In nucleotides, the CDR3 is TGTGCCAGCTCACCGCGACAGGGGACGGGCACTGAAGCTTTCTTT. It specifies CASSPRQGTGTEAFF.

This clone was seen a single time. This chain connects TRBV6-5 to TRBJ1-2, with a weak D call TRBD1 (6 bases). CDR3 size: 14 residues. Germline V CDR1 and CDR2: MNHEY, SVGAGI. Trimming cost V 6 bases and J 4 bases, with 15 bases left between them. Here the CDR3 DNA reads TGTGCCAGCAGCCCCATGGGGGGGGCCTATGGCTACACCTTC. Amino acid sequence: CASSPMGGAYGYTF.

The gene calls are TRBV28 and TRBJ1-5; D is uncertain. This CDR3 comprises 13 residues. The V end was cut by 2 bases, the J end by 0 bases, with 2 bases between. Germline assignment: CDR1 MDHEN and CDR2 SYDVKM. DNA of the CDR3: TGTGCCAGCAGTTTACTTAGCAATCAGCCCCAGCATTTT. Protein: CASSLLSNQPQHF.

This chain uses TRBV7-2 with TRBJ2-7; D possibly corresponds to TRBD1 (5 bases). With 5 bases removed from V and 1 base from J, the gap between germline ends came to 6 bases. CDR1 is SGHTA and CDR2 is FQGNSA in the germline V gene. This CDR3 comprises 12 residues. The CDR3 DNA is TGTGCCAGCAGCGCAGGGTCCTACGAGCAGTACTTC. It specifies CASSAGSYEQYF.

The CDR3 DNA follows: TGTGCCAGTACGGGACAGGGAAAGACCGGGGAGCTGTTTTTT. It encodes CASTGQGKTGELFF. J is TRBJ2-2 and V is TRBV19; 9 nucleotides agree with TRBD1. V trimming: 7 bases; J trimming: 5 bases; junction bases outside the gene matches: 5. Germline V lookup: CDR1 LNHDA, CDR2 SQIVND (reference sequence). This CDR3 contains 14 residues. Looking up the rest from reference TRBV19 and TRBJ2-2 gives the full variable domain: DGGITQSPKYLFRKEGQNVTLSCEQNLNHDAMYWYRQDPGQGLRLIYYSQIVNDFQKGDIAEGYSVSREKKESFPLTVTSAQKNPTAFYLCASTGQGKTGELFFGEGSRLTVL.

The chain combines TRBV29-1 with TRBJ1-5; TRBD1 agrees at 7 bases. The CDR3 sequence is 13 residues long. Trimming removed 4 bases from V and 6 bases from J; junction bases left unmatched: 6. Germline V gives CDR1 SQVTM, CDR2 ANQGSEA. CDR3 nucleotide sequence: TGCAGCGTTGGACAGGGCCTGGGTCAGCCCCAGCATTTT. It encodes CSVGQGLGQPQHF.

The rearrangement uses TRBV25-1 and TRBJ1-4, with D tentatively TRBD1 (5 bases). The CDR3 is 16 residues long. Trimming shortened V by 5 bases and J by 7 bases, and 20 bases separated the two germline ends. From germline, CDR1 is MGHDK and CDR2 SYGVNS. DNA of the CDR3: TGTGCCAGCAGTCCCACGGGGGGGGTACGAAGTGAAAAACTGTTTTTT. This sequence encodes CASSPTGGVRSEKLFF.

DNA for the CDR3: TGTGCCAGCAGCTTAGTTCCAGGTCATACCTACGAGCAGTACTTC. It specifies CASSLVPGHTYEQYF. The chain carries TRBV7-2 and TRBJ2-7; D is unclear. Between the trimmed V and J ends, which lost 1 base and 2 bases, there was a span of 12 bases. The CDR3 consists of 15 residues. Germline CDR1 and CDR2: SGHTA and FQGNSA.

The V and J genes are TRBV11-2 and TRBJ1-5, with a weak D call TRBD1 (6 bases). The germline gives CDR1 SGHAT, CDR2 FQNNGV. Trimming removed 3 bases at V and 2 bases at J, with 11 bases between. CDR3 size: 15 residues. CDR3 loop: CASSLGAIGNQPQHF. CDR3 sequence (DNA): TGTGCCAGCAGCTTGGGGGCGATAGGCAATCAGCCCCAGCATTTT. Variable domain in full (rest from reference TRBV11-2 and TRBJ1-5): EAGVAQSPRYKIIEKRQSVAFWCNPISGHATLYWYQQILGQGPKLLIQFQNNGVVDDSQLPKDRFSAERLKGVDSTLKIQPAKLEDSAVYLCASSLGAIGNQPQHFGDGTRLSIL.

The J gene is TRBJ1-2, the V gene TRBV28; D is possibly TRBD1 (5 bases). CDR3 length equals 13 residues. The ends were cut back, 2 bases at V and 6 bases at J, with 10 bases in the middle. Per the germline V gene, CDR1 is MDHEN and CDR2 is SYDVKM. The CDR3 sequence: CASSLTQDHGYTF. CDR3 DNA: TGTGCCAGCAGTTTAACACAGGACCATGGCTACACCTTC.

This clone was counted between two and nine times. CDR3 in DNA: TGTGCTAGTGGTTTCGGACAGGGTTCGGATACGCAGTATTTT. Translated, it gives CASGFGQGSDTQYF. This chain connects TRBV12-5 to TRBJ2-3; 8 bases map to TRBD1. Per the germline V gene, CDR1 is LGHNT and CDR2 is FRNRAP. Trimming at V came to 3 bases and at J to 6 bases, leaving 5 bases not matched to a gene. The CDR3 totals 14 residues.

This sequence joins TRBV5-1 and TRBJ1-1, with D possibly being TRBD1 (5 bases). The CDR3 is made up of 14 amino acids. The germline CDR1 and CDR2 sequences are SGHRS and YFSETQ. Trimming removed 1 base from V and 5 bases from J, with 12 bases in between. The CDR3 protein is CASSLHGQGTEAFF. Here the CDR3 DNA reads TGCGCCAGCAGCTTGCATGGGCAGGGAACTGAAGCTTTCTTT.

The rearrangement joins TRBV18 to TRBJ2-6; D is unresolved. Germline loops: CDR1 KGHSH, CDR2 LQKENI. The CDR3 is 17 amino acids. With 0 bases removed from V and 0 bases from J, the gap between germline ends came to 9 bases. CDR3 nucleotide sequence: TGTGCCAGCTCACCACCGATCGGAGCCTCTGGGGCCAACGTCCTGACTTTC. Residues: CASSPPIGASGANVLTF.

The rearrangement uses TRBV15 and TRBJ1-2; 7 bases line up with TRBD1. This CDR3 is built from 13 residues. J gave up 7 bases and V 0 bases, and 2 bases lay outside the gene matches. Germline loops: CDR1 LNHNV, CDR2 YYDKDF (reference sequence). DNA of the CDR3: TGTGCCACCAGCAGAGAAGGACAGGTTGGCTACACCTTC. Encoded protein: CATSREGQVGYTF.

The chain is built from TRBV19 and TRBJ2-5; TRBD2 aligns across 8 bases. Trimming took 4 bases from V and 4 from J; bases not matched to a gene: 5. Germline V gives CDR1 LNHDA, CDR2 SQIVND (reference sequence). There are 14 residues in the CDR3. The DNA of the CDR3 is TGTGCCAGTAGTACCAACGGGGGGGGAGAGACCCAGTACTTC. As protein: CASSTNGGGETQYF.

The V and J genes are TRBV7-6 and TRBJ1-4; no clear D gene. V lost 2 bases to trimming and J lost 7 bases, with 8 bases between them. Germline V gives CDR1 SGHVS, CDR2 FNYEAQ. The CDR3 consists of 13 residues. The CDR3 loop reads CASSLRGAEKLFF. The DNA for the CDR3 is TGTGCCAGCAGCTTACGGGGAGCTGAAAAACTGTTTTTT.

This chain links TRBV30 with TRBJ2-2; D gene uncertain. The CDR3 has 15 amino acids. Germline loops: CDR1 GTSNPN, CDR2 SVGIG (reference sequence). Deletions cut 4 bases from V and 0 bases from J, with 12 bases between. This CDR3 is CAWKEGGTNTGELFF. The CDR3 DNA reads as TGTGCCTGGAAGGAAGGCGGAACGAACACCGGGGAGCTGTTTTTT. The whole variable domain, remainder taken from reference TRBV30 and TRBJ2-2, is SQTIHQWPATLVQPVGSPLSLECTVEGTSNPNLYWYRQAAGRGLQLLFYSVGIGQISSEVPQNLSASRPQDRQFILSSKKLLLSDSGFYLCAWKEGGTNTGELFFGEGSRLTVL.

This clone was found a few times. Other DNA sequences of this sample code for an identical CDR3. The CDR3 nucleotides read TGTGCCTGGAGCTCAGGACAAGAGACCCAGTACTTC. Amino acid sequence: CAWSSGQETQYF. This chain uses TRBV30 with TRBJ2-5; D call uncertain. Trimming cost V 3 bases and J 2 bases, with 7 bases left between them. The CDR3 contains 12 residues. Germline-derived CDR1 and CDR2 are GTSNPN and SVGIG (reference sequence).

The chain has TRBV7-9 and TRBJ2-7, with D hard to call. Trimming removed 1 base from V and 3 bases from J, with 4 bases in between. Germline assignment: CDR1 SEHNR and CDR2 FQNEAQ (reference sequence). The CDR3 extends over 12 amino acids. CDR3 DNA sequence: TGTGCCAGCAGCTTAGGAGTCTACGAGCAGTACTTC. Translated, it gives CASSLGVYEQYF. The full variable domain, rest sourced from reference TRBV7-9 and TRBJ2-7, is DTGVSQNPRHKITKRGQNVTFRCDPISEHNRLYWYRQTLGQGPEFLTYFQNEAQLEKSRLLSDRFSAERPKGSFSTLEIQRTEQGDSAMYLCASSLGVYEQYFGPGTRLTVT.

This clone was detected a few times. V gene TRBV7-9 combines with J gene TRBJ1-5; D not certain. V was pared by 1 base and J by 7 bases, with 5 bases between. Per the germline V gene, CDR1 is SEHNR and CDR2 is FQNEAQ (reference sequence). The CDR3 has 12 amino acids. The DNA of the CDR3 is TGTGCCAGCAGCTTAGATCTCCAGCCCCAGCATTTT. Its translation: CASSLDLQPQHF.

V and J are TRBV7-8 and TRBJ2-5; possible D gene TRBD1, 6 bases. The last part of the DNA fits TRBJ2-7 better; the J call may be wrong. Germline CDR1 SGHVS, CDR2 FQNEAQ. There are 12 residues in the CDR3. This CDR3 reads CASSHREYEQYF. CDR3 DNA: TGTGCCAGCAGTCACAGGGAATACGAGCAGTACTTC.

The chain recombines TRBV14 with TRBJ1-4, with TRBD1 identical over 9 bases. In germline, CDR1 is SGHDN, CDR2 FVKESK. This CDR3 is 16 amino acids long. Losses at the gene ends were 4 bases for V and 4 bases for J; bases not matched to a gene: 7. The CDR3 reads CASSPRTGAINEKLFF. CDR3 in DNA: TGTGCCAGCAGCCCTCGGACAGGGGCTATTAATGAAAAACTGTTTTTT.

The gene calls are TRBV19 and TRBJ1-2; D ambiguous. CDR1 and CDR2 (germline): LNHDA, SQIVND (reference sequence). V was shortened by 7 bases and J by 4 bases, with 22 bases between the two germline ends. CDR3 length: 16 residues. This CDR3 reads CASTSPAGRKSYGYTF. CDR3 sequence (DNA): TGTGCCAGTACCTCACCAGCAGGTAGGAAGAGCTATGGCTACACCTTC.

The CDR3 DNA sequence: TGCGCCAGCACACCTAACGAGGGCCCAACTCCTTACGAGCAGTACTTC. The encoded protein is CASTPNEGPTPYEQYF. This chain uses TRBV5-1 with TRBJ2-7; perhaps TRBD2 as D (5 bases). The CDR3 extends over 16 amino acids. Germline CDR1 and CDR2: SGHRS and YFSETQ. Trimming removed 6 bases from V and 4 bases from J, with 23 bases in between. The whole variable domain, remainder taken from reference TRBV5-1 and TRBJ2-7, is KAGVTQTPRYLIKTRGQQVTLSCSPISGHRSVSWYQQTPGQGLQFLFEYFSETQRNKGNFPGRFSGRQFSNSRSEMNVSTLELGDSALYLCASTPNEGPTPYEQYFGPGTRLTVT.

The V call is TRBV7-6, the J call TRBJ2-1, with D possibly TRBD1 on 6 matching bases. The ends were cut back, 0 bases at V and 9 bases at J, with 12 bases in the middle. Germline-derived CDR1 and CDR2 are SGHVS and FNYEAQ. CDR3 size: 14 residues. CDR3 in DNA: TGTGCCAGCAGCTTAGCTAGCCGGACAGCTGAGCAGTTCTTC. It translates to CASSLASRTAEQFF. Full variable domain (missing parts from reference TRBV7-6 and TRBJ2-1): GAGVSQSPRYKVTKRGQDVALRCDPISGHVSLYWYRQALGQGPEFLTYFNYEAQQDKSGLPNDRFSAERPEGSISTLTIQRTEQRDSAMYRCASSLASRTAEQFFGPGTRLTVL.